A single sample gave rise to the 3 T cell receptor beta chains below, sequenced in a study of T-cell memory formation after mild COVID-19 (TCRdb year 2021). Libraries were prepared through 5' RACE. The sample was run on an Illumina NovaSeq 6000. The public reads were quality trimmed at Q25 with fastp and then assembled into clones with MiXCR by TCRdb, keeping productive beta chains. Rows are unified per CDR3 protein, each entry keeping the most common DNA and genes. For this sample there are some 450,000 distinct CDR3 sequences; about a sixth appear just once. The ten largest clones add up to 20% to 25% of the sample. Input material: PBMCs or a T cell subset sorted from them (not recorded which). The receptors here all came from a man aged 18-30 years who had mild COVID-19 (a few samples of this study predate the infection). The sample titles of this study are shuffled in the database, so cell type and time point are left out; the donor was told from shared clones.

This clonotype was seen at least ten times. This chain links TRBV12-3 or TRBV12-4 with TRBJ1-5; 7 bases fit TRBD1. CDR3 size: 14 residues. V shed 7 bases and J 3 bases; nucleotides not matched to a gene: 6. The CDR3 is CASTRGQSNQPQHF. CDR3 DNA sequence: TGTGCCAGCACCCGGGGACAGTCCAATCAGCCCCAGCATTTT.

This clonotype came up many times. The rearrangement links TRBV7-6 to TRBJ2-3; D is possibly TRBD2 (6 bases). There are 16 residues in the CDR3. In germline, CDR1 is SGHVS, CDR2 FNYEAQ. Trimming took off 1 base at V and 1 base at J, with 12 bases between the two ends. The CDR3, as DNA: TGTGCCAGCAGCTTAGGGGACTTCGACCGCACAGATACGCAGTATTTT. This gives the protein CASSLGDFDRTDTQYF.

The CDR3, as DNA: TGTGCCAGCAGAGGAGAAGCGCTGAAAGAGACCCAGTACTTC. Translating gives CASRGEALKETQYF. The chain uses TRBV7-9 and TRBJ2-5; no clear D gene. CDR3 length: 14 residues. The V end was cut by 6 bases, the J end by 3 bases, with 14 bases between. Germline loops: CDR1 SEHNR, CDR2 FQNEAQ (reference sequence).